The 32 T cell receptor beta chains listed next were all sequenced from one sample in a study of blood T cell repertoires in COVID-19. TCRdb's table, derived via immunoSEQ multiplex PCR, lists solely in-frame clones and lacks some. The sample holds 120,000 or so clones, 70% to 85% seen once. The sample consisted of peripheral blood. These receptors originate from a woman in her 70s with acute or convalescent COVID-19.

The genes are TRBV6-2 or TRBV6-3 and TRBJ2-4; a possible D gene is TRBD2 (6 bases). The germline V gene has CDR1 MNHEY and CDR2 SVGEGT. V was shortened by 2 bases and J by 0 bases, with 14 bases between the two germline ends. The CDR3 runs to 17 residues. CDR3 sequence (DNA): TGTGCCAGCAGTTACCCGCCCGGGGGAGTAGCCAAAAACATTCAGTACTTC. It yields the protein CASSYPPGGVAKNIQYF.

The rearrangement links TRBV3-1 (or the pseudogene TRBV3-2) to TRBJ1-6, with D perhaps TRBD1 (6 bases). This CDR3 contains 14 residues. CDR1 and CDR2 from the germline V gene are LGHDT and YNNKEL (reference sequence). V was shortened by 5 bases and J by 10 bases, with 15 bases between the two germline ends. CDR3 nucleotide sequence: TGTGCCAGCAGCATAACAGGGTTGGGATCACCCCTCCACTTT. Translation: CASSITGLGSPLHF.

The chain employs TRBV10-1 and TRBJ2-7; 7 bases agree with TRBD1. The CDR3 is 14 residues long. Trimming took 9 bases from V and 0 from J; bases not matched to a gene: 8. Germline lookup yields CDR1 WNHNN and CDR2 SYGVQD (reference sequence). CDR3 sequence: CARGQSICSYEQYV. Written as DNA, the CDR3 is TGCGCCAGGGGACAGAGCATATGCTCCTACGAGCAGTACGTC.

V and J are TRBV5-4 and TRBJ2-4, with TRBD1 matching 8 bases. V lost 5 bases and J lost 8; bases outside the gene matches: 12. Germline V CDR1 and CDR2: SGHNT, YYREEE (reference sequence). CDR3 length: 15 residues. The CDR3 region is CASRPSPDRDDIQYF. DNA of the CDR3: TGTGCCAGCAGACCCTCCCCGGACAGGGATGACATTCAGTACTTC.

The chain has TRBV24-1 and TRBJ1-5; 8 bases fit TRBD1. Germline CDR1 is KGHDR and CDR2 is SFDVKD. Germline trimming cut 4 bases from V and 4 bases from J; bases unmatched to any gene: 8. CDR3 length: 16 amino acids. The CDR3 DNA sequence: TGTGCCACCAGTGACTCCGGACAGGGCTTTAATCAGCCCCAGCATTTT. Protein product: CATSDSGQGFNQPQHF.

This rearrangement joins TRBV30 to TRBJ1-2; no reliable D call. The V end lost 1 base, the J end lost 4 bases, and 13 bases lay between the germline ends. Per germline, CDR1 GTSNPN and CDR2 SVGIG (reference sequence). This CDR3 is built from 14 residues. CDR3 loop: CAWSAGKGLYGYTF. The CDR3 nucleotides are TGTGCCTGGAGTGCGGGAAAGGGCCTCTATGGCTACACCTTC.

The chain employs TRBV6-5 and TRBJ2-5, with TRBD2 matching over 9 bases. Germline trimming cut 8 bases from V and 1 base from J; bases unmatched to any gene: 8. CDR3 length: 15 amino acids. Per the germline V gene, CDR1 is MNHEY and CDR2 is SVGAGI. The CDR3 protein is CASQKRRGGQETQYF. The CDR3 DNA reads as TGTGCCAGCCAAAAGAGGCGGGGGGGCCAAGAGACCCAGTACTTC.

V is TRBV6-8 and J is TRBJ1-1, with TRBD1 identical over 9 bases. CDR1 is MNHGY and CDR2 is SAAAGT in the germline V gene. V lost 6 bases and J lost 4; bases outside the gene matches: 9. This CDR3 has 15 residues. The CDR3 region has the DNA TGTGCCAGCAGACGCCGGACAGGGGATCGCACTGAAGCTTTCTTT. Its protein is CASRRRTGDRTEAFF.

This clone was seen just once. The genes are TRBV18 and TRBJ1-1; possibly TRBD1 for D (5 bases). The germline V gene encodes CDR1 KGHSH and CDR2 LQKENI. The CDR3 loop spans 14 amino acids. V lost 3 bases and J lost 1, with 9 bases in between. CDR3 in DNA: TGTGCCAGCTCACCGGGACTCGAGAACACTGAAGCTTTCTTT. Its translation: CASSPGLENTEAFF. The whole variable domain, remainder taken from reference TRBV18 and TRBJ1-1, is NAGVMQNPRHLVRRRGQEARLRCSPMKGHSHVYWYRQLPEEGLKFMVYLQKENIIDESGMPKERFSAEFPKEGPSILRIQQVVRGDSAAYFCASSPGLENTEAFFGQGTRLTVV.

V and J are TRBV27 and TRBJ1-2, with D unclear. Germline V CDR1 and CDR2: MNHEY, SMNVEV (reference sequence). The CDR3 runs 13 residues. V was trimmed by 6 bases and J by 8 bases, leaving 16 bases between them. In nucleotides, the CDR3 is TGTGCCAGCAGCCTCGCGGGAGCGAGCGGCTACACCTTC. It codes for CASSLAGASGYTF.

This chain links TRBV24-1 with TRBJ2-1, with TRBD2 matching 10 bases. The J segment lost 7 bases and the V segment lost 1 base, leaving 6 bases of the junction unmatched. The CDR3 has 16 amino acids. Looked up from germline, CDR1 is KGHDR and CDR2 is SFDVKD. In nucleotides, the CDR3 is TGTGCCACCAGTGATTTCGGGCTAGCGGGGGCTAATGAGCAGTTCTTC. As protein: CATSDFGLAGANEQFF.

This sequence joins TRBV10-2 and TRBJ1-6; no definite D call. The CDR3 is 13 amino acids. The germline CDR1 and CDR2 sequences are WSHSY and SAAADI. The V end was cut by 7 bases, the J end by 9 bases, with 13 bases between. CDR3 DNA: TGCGCCAGCAAAGAGAGTTACTCTTCACCCCTCCACTTT. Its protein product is CASKESYSSPLHF.

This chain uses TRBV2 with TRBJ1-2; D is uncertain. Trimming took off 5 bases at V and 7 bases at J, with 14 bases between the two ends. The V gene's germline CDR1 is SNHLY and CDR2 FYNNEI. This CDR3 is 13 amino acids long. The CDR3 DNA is TGTGCCAGCAGTATAGACACTTTTCTTGGCTACACCTTC. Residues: CASSIDTFLGYTF.

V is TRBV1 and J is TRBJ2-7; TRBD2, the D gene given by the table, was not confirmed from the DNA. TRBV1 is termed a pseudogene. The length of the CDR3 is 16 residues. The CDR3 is CTSSQGLPGPTTEQYV. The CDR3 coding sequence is TGCACCAGCAGCCAAGGTCTTCCTGGCCCCACTACCGAGCAGTACGTC.

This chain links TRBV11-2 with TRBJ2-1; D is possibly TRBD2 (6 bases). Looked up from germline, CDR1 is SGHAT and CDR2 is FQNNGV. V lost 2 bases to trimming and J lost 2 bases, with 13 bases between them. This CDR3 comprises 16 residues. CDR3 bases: TGTGCCAGCAGCTTACCGGGGGACCTCCCCTACAATGAGCAGTTCTTC. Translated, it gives CASSLPGDLPYNEQFF. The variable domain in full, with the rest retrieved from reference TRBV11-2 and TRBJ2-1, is EAGVAQSPRYKIIEKRQSVAFWCNPISGHATLYWYQQILGQGPKLLIQFQNNGVVDDSQLPKDRFSAERLKGVDSTLKIQPAKLEDSAVYLCASSLPGDLPYNEQFFGPGTRLTVL.

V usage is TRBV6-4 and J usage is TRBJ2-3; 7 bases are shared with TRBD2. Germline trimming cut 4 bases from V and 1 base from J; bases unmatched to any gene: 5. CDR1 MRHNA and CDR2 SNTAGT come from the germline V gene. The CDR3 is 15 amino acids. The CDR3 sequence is CASSAPRGGTDTQYF. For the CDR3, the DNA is TGTGCCAGCAGTGCCCCTCGGGGGGGCACAGATACGCAGTATTTT.

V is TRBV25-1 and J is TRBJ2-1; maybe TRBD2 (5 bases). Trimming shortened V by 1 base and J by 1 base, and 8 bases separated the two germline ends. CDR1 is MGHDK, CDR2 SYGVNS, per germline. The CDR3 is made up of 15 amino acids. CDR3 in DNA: TGTGCCAGCAGTGAATTGGGGAGATCCTACAATGAGCAGTTCTTC. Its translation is CASSELGRSYNEQFF.

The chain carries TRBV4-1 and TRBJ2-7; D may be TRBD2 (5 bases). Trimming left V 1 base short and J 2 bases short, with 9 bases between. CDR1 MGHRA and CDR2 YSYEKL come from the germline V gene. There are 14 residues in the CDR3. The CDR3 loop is CASSQGPGTYEQYF. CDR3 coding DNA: TGCGCCAGCAGCCAAGGCCCGGGAACCTACGAGCAGTACTTC.

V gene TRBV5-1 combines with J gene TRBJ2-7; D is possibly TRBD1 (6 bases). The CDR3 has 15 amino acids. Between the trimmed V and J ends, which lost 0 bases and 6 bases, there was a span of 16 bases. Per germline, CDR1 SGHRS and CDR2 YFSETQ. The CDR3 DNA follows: TGCGCCAGCAGCTTGGCTCTACAGGGTGGCGGCGAGCAGTACTTC. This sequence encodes CASSLALQGGGEQYF.

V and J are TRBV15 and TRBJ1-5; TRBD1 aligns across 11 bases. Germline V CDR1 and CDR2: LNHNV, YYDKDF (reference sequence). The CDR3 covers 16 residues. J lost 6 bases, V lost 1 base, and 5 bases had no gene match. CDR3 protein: CATSRAGTGGGQPQHF. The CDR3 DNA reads TGTGCCACCAGCAGAGCTGGGACAGGGGGGGGTCAGCCCCAGCATTTT.

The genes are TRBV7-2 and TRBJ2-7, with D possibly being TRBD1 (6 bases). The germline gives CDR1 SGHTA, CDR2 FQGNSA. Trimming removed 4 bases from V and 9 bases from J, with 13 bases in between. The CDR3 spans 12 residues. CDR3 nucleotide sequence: TGTGCCAGCAGCTCCCACCGACAGGCGCAGTACTTC. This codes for CASSSHRQAQYF.

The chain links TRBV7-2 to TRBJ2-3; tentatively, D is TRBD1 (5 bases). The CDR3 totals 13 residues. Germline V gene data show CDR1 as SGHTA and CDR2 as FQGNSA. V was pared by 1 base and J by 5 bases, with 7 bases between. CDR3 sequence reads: CASSLVREDTQYF. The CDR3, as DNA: TGTGCCAGCAGCTTAGTCAGGGAAGATACGCAGTATTTT.

CDR3 sequence (DNA): TGTGCCATCAGTGATGGAGGGACTGAAGCTTTCTTT. Encoded protein: CAISDGGTEAFF. V gene TRBV10-3 combines with J gene TRBJ1-1; the D is unclear. V lost 3 bases to trimming and J lost 5 bases, with 7 bases between them. Germline assignment: CDR1 ENHRY and CDR2 SYGVKD. The CDR3 sequence is 12 residues long.

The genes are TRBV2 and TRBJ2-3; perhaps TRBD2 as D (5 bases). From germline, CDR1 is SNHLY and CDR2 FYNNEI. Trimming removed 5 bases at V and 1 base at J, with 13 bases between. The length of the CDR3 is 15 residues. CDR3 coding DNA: TGTGCCAGCAGTCTTACTAGGGTGGGCACAGATACGCAGTATTTT. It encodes CASSLTRVGTDTQYF. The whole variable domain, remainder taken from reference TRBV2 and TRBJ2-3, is EPEVTQTPSHQVTQMGQEVILRCVPISNHLYFYWYRQILGQKVEFLVSFYNNEISEKSEIFDDQFSVERPDGSNFTLKIRSTKLEDSAMYFCASSLTRVGTDTQYFGPGTRLTVL.

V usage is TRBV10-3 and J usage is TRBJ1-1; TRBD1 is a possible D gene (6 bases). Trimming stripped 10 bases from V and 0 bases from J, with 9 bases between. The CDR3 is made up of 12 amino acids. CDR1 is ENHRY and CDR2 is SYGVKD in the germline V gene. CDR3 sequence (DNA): TGTGCCAGCGGACAGATGAACACTGAAGCTTTCTTT. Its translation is CASGQMNTEAFF.

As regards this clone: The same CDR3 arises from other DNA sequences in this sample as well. In DNA, the CDR3 is TGTGCCAGCAGTTACTCGGGAGGTGCACTGTTCTTC. Residues: CASSYSGGALFF. The rearrangement joins TRBV6-2 or TRBV6-3 to TRBJ2-1, with D maybe TRBD2 (6 bases). V was trimmed by 0 bases and J by 15 bases, leaving 12 bases between them. Germline lookup yields CDR1 MNHEY and CDR2 SVGEGT. The CDR3 is 12 amino acids.

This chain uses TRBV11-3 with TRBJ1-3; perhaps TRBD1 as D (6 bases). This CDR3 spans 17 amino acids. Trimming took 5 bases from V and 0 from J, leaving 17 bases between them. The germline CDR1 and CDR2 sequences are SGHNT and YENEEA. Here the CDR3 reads CASSSPGHSNSGNTIYF. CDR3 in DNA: TGTGCCAGCAGCAGCCCGGGACACAGCAACTCTGGAAACACCATATATTTT.

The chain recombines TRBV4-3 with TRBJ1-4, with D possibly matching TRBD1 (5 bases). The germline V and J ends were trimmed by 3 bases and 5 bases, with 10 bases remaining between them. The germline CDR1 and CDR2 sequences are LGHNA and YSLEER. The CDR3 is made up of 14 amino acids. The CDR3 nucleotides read TGCGCCAGCAGCCAGGGACTGCCGAATGAAAAACTGTTTTTT. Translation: CASSQGLPNEKLFF.

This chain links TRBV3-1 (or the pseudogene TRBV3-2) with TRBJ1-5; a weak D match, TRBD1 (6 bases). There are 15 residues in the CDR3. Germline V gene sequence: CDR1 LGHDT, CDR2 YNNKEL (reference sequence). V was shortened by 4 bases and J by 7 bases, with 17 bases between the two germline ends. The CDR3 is CASSRGSSQGQPQHF. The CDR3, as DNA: TGTGCCAGCAGCCGAGGCAGCTCTCAGGGGCAGCCCCAGCATTTT.

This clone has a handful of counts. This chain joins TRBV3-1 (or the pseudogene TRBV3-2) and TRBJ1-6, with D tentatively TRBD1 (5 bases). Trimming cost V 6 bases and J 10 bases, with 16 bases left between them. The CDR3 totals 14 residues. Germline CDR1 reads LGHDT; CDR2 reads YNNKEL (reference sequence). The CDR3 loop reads CASSSGTPLSPLHF. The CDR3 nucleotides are TGTGCCAGCAGTTCCGGGACTCCGTTGTCACCCCTCCACTTT.

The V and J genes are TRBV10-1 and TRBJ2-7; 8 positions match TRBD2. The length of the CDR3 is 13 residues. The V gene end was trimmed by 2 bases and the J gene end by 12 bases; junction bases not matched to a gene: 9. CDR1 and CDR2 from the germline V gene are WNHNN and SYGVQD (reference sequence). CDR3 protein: CASSELSGGLWYF. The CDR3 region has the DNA TGCGCCAGCAGTGAGCTATCGGGGGGGCTATGGTACTTC.

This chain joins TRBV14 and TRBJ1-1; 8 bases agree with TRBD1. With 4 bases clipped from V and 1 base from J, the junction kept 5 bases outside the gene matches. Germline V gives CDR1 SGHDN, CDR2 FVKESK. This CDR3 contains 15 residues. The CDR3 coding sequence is TGTGCCAGCAGCCCACACAGGGGGTCGAACACTGAAGCTTTCTTT. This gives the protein CASSPHRGSNTEAFF.